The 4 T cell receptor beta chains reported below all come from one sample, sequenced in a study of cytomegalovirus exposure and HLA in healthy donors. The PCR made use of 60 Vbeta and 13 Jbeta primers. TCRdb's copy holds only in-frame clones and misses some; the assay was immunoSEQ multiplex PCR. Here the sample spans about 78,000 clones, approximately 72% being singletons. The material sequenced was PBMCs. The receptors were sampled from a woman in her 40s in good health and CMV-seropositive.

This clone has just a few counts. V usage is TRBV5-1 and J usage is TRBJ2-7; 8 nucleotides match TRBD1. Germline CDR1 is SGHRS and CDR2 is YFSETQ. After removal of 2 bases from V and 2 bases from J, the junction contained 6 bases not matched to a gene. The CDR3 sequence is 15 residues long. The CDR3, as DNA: TGCGCCAGCAGCTTACACGGGACAGGAACCTACGAGCAGTACTTC. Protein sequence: CASSLHGTGTYEQYF.

The CDR3 loop reads CSVSQGNTEAFF. CDR3 coding DNA: TGCAGCGTCTCTCAGGGGAACACTGAAGCTTTCTTT. This chain connects TRBV29-1 to TRBJ1-1; TRBD1 might be the D (5 bases). CDR3 length: 12 residues. V lost 6 bases and J lost 1, with 9 bases in between. In germline, CDR1 is SQVTM, CDR2 ANQGSEA. The variable domain in full, completed from reference TRBV29-1 and TRBJ1-1, reads SAVISQKPSRDICQRGTSLTIQCQVDSQVTMMFWYRQQPGQSLTLIATANQGSEATYESGFVIDKFPISRPNLTFSTLTVSNMSPEDSSIYLCSVSQGNTEAFFGQGTRLTVV.

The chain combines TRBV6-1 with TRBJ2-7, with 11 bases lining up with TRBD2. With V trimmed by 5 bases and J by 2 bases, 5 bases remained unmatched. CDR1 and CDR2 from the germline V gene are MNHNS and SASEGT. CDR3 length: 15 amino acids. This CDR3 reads CASSSSGGTAYEQYF. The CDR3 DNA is TGTGCCAGCAGTTCTAGCGGGGGGACCGCCTACGAGCAGTACTTC.

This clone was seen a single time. The CDR3 spells CSVERGGGELFF. The CDR3 coding sequence is TGCAGCGTTGAACGGGGGGGCGGGGAGCTGTTTTTT. V usage is TRBV29-1 and J usage is TRBJ2-2, with TRBD2 identical over 8 bases. Trimming cost V 2 bases and J 7 bases; bases outside gene matches: 0. CDR1 SQVTM and CDR2 ANQGSEA come from the germline V gene. The CDR3 sequence is 12 residues long.